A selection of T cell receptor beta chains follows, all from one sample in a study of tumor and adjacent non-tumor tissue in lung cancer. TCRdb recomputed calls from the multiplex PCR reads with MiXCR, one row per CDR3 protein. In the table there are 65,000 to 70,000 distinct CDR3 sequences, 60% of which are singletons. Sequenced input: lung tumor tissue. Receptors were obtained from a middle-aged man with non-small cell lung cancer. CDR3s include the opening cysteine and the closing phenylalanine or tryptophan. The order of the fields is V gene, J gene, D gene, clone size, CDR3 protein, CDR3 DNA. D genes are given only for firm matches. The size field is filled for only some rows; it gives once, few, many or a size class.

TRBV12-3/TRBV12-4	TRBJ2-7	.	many	CASSPGQGIHEQYF	TGTGCCAGCAGTCCCGGCCAGGGGATCCACGAGCAGTACTTC
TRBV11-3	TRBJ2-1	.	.	CANSLAGASYIEQFF	TGTGCCAACAGCTTGGCGGGGGCCTCCTACATTGAGCAGTTCTTC
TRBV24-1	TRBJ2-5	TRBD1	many	CATSDSGQGKETQYF	TGTGCCACCAGTGATTCCGGACAGGGCAAGGAGACCCAGTACTTC
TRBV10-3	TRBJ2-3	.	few	CAISEVWGGTDTQYF	TGTGCCATCAGTGAGGTCTGGGGGGGCACAGATACGCAGTATTTT
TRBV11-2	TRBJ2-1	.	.	CASSLRGGAGVYDEQFF	TGTGCCAGCAGCTTGCGTGGGGGCGCAGGGGTCTACGATGAGCAGTTCTTC
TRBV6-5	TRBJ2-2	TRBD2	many	CASSYSLAGLNTGELFF	TGTGCCAGCAGTTACTCCCTAGCGGGGCTGAACACCGGGGAGCTGTTTTTT
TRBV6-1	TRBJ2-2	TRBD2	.	CASSEALLAGVNTGELFF	TGTGCCAGCAGTGAAGCGCTTCTAGCGGGGGTGAACACCGGGGAGCTATTTTTT
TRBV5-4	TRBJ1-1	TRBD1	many	CASSLATGVATEAFF	TGTGCCAGCAGCTTGGCGACAGGGGTTGCCACTGAAGCTTTCTTT
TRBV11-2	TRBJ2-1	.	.	CASSFKWGGRDEQFF	TGTGCCAGCAGCTTTAAGTGGGGGGGGCGAGATGAGCAGTTCTTC
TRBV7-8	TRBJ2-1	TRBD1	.	CASILPTGGSYNEQFF	TGTGCCAGCATCTTGCCGACAGGGGGCTCCTACAATGAGCAGTTCTTC
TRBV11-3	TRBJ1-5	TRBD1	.	CASSIDRVNQSQHF	TGTGCCAGTAGCATAGACAGGGTCAATCAGTCCCAGCATTTT
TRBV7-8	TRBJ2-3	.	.	CASSQGHLESNTQYF	TGTGCCAGCAGCCAGGGACACCTCGAATCAAATACGCAGTATTTT
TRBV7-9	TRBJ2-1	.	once	CASSRREVLGKQFF	TGTGCCAGCAGCAGGAGAGAGGTCCTGGGAAAGCAGTTCTTC
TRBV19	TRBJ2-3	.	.	CASIHWAASTDTQYF	TGTGCCAGTATCCATTGGGCAGCTAGCACAGATACGCAGTATTTT
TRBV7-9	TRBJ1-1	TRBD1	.	CASSFARPGGLNTEAFF	TGTGCCAGCAGCTTCGCCAGACCAGGGGGGCTCAATACTGAAGCTTTCTTT
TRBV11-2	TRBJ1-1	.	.	CASSRSGRHTEAFF	TGTGCCAGCAGCCGGTCAGGGCGGCACACCGAGGCTTTCTTT
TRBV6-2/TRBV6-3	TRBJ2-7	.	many	CASSRYQQYF	TGTGCCAGCAGCCGGTACCAGCAGTACTTC
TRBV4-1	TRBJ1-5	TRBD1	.	CTSSQGTGRAQPQHF	TGCACCAGCAGCCAAGGGACAGGGAGGGCTCAGCCTCAGCATTTT